The next 7 T cell receptor beta chains were all read from a single sample in a study of beta chain features in type 1 diabetes. Expressed TCRB transcripts were sequenced because the isolated RNA had all been reverse transcribed beforehand. The repertoire was sequenced with immunoSEQ multiplex PCR; TCRdb's copy has only in-frame clones and lacks some. Of 250,000 to 350,000 clones detected, around 15% appear once; the ten largest clones hold 6.7%. Sequenced sample: central memory CD4+ T cells from blood. The source is a man aged 25-40 years in good health.

This clone occurred many times. This chain links TRBV5-1 with TRBJ2-1; D is undetermined. The CDR3 is made up of 11 amino acids. Germline-derived CDR1 and CDR2 are SGHRS and YFSETQ. The V end was cut by 4 bases, the J end by 11 bases, with 10 bases between. The CDR3 spells CASSMEAQQFF. In DNA, the CDR3 is TGCGCCAGCAGCATGGAAGCGCAGCAGTTCTTC. Together with reference TRBV5-1 and TRBJ2-1, the CDR3 gives the full variable domain: KAGVTQTPRYLIKTRGQQVTLSCSPISGHRSVSWYQQTPGQGLQFLFEYFSETQRNKGNFPGRFSGRQFSNSRSEMNVSTLELGDSALYLCASSMEAQQFFGPGTRLTVL.

This clone was seen more than once but under ten times. The chain combines TRBV7-9 with TRBJ1-2; D ambiguous. The CDR3 sequence is 12 residues long. Germline CDR1 and CDR2: SEHNR and FQNEAQ (reference sequence). Trimming shortened V by 5 bases and J by 4 bases, and 8 bases separated the two germline ends. Here the CDR3 DNA reads TGTGCCAGCAGCCCCGAGGGCTATGGCTACACCTTC. Protein: CASSPEGYGYTF.

This clone was detected many times. CDR3 DNA sequence: TGTGCCAGCAGCTTCGGGGACTCTGGAAACACCATATATTTT. It is translated as CASSFGDSGNTIYF. The chain joins TRBV7-6 to TRBJ1-3, with D uncertain. V was cut by 3 bases and J by 0 bases, with 6 bases left in between. Germline V gene data show CDR1 as SGHVS and CDR2 as FNYEAQ. The CDR3 runs 14 residues.

Ten or more counts support this clone. The chain combines TRBV28 with TRBJ2-5; weak D call: TRBD2 (5 bases). Germline-derived CDR1 and CDR2 are MDHEN and SYDVKM. Trimming shortened V by 8 bases and J by 7 bases, and 8 bases separated the two germline ends. The CDR3 runs to 10 residues. The CDR3 DNA follows: TGTGCCAGCGGCCGGGGGACCCAGTACTTC. Encoded protein: CASGRGTQYF.

This chain connects TRBV10-3 to TRBJ1-5; 8 nucleotides agree with TRBD1. Germline V lookup: CDR1 ENHRY, CDR2 SYGVKD. The junction had 6 bases not matched to a gene; V was cut back by 3 bases and J by 5 bases. The CDR3 length is 15 residues. This CDR3 reads CAISDGQGAYQPQHF. Here the CDR3 DNA reads TGTGCCATCAGTGACGGTCAGGGGGCCTATCAGCCCCAGCATTTT.

J is TRBJ2-3 and V is TRBV4-1; the D gene is possibly TRBD2 (5 bases). V was cut by 1 base and J by 2 bases, with 13 bases left in between. The germline CDR1 and CDR2 sequences are MGHRA and YSYEKL. This CDR3 comprises 16 residues. This CDR3 reads CASSQVASRLTDTQYF. The CDR3 coding sequence is TGCGCCAGCAGCCAAGTAGCTAGCCGCCTCACAGATACGCAGTATTTT.

As for this clone: Other DNA sequences in this sample translate to the same CDR3. The CDR3 protein is CASSPDGTVNEKLFF. In nucleotides, the CDR3 is TGCGCCAGCAGCCCCGACGGGACAGTAAATGAAAAACTGTTTTTT. The chain recombines TRBV5-1 with TRBJ1-4, with TRBD1 identical over 7 bases. With V trimmed by 4 bases and J by 5 bases, 8 bases remained unmatched. The CDR3 loop spans 15 amino acids. Germline V gene lookup returns CDR1 SGHRS and CDR2 YFSETQ.